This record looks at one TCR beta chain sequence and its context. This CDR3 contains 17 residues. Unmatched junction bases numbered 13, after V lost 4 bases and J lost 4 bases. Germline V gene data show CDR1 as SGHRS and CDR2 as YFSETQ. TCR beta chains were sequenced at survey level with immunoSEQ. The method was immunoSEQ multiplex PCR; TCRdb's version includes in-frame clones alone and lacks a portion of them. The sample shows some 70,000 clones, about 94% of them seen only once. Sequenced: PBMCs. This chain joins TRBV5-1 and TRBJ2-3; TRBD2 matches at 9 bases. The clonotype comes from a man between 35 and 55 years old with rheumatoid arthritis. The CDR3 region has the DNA TGCGCCAGCAGCCCCGCGGGGGGGCCGATGATGCCAGATACGCAGTATTTT. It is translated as CASSPAGGPMMPDTQYF.